What follows describes a single T cell receptor (beta chain). The sample originates from a study of cytomegalovirus exposure and HLA in healthy donors. This CDR3 is 14 amino acids long. Germline V gene data show CDR1 as MNHNS and CDR2 as SASEGT. Trimming stripped 2 bases from V and 3 bases from J, with 10 bases between. The PCR was carried out with 60 Vbeta primers and 13 Jbeta primers. Only in-frame clones appear in the TCRdb table, and some are missing; sequencing was by immunoSEQ multiplex PCR. Its table records tens of thousands of clones. J is TRBJ1-1 and V is TRBV6-1, with a weak D call TRBD1 (6 bases). This clonotype originated in a woman between 40 and 50 years old in good health and CMV-seronegative. Sequencing used PBMCs. As DNA, the CDR3 is TGTGCCAGCAGTGAACAGGGGACCTACACTGAAGCTTTCTTT. Encoded protein: CASSEQGTYTEAFF.